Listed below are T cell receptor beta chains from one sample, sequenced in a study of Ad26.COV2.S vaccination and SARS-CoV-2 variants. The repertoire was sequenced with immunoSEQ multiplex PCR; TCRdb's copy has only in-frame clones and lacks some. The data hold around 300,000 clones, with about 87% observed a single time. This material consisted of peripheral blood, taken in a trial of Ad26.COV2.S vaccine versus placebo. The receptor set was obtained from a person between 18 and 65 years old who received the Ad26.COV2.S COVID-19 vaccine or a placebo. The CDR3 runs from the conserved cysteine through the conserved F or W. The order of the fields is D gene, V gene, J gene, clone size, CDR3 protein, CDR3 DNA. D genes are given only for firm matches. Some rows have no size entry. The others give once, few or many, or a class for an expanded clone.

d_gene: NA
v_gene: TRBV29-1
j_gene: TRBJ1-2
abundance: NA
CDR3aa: CSVSGGSHVGYTF
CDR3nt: TGCAGCGTTTCCGGGGGGAGCCATGTCGGCTACACCTTC

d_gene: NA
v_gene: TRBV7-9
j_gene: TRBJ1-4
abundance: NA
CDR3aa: CASSLMTTNEKLFF
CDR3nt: TGTGCCAGCAGCTTAATGACAACTAATGAAAAACTGTTTTTT

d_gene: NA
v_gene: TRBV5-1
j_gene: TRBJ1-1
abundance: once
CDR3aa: CASSLSGAGTEAFF
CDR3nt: TGCGCCAGCAGCCTCTCTGGGGCCGGGACTGAAGCTTTCTTT

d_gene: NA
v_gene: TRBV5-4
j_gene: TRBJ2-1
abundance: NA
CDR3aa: CASSGVGNEQFF
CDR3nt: TGTGCCAGCAGCGGTGTGGGCAATGAGCAGTTCTTC

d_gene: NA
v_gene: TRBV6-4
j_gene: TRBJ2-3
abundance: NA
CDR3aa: CASSDEQGTTDTQYF
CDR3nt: TGTGCCAGCAGTGACGAACAGGGTACCACAGATACGCAGTATTTT

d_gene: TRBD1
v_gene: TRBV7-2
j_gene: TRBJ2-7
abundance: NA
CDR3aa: CASSLGQVGEQYF
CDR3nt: TGTGCCAGCAGCCTCGGACAGGTAGGCGAGCAGTACTTC

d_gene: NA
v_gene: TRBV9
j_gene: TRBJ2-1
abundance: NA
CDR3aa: CASSVSHEQFF
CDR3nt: TGTGCCAGCAGCGTCTCCCATGAGCAGTTCTTC

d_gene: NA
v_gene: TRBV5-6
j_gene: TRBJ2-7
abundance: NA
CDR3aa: CASSLGPWQYF
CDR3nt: TGTGCCAGCAGCTTAGGACCCTGGCAGTACTTC

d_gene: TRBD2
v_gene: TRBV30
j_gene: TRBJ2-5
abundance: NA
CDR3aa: CAWSPGLAEETQYF
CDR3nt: TGTGCCTGGAGTCCTGGACTAGCGGAAGAGACCCAGTACTTC

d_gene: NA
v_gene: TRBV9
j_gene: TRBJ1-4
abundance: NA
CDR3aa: CASSADINNEKLFF
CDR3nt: TGTGCCAGCAGCGCGGACATAAATAATGAAAAACTGTTTTTT

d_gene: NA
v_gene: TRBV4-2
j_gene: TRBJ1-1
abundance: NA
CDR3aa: CASSQDPSDANRNTEAFF
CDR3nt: TGTGCCAGCAGCCAAGATCCGTCGGACGCTAACAGGAACACTGAAGCTTTCTTT

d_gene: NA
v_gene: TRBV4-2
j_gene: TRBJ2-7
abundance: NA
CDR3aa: CASSQDLTGDSYEQYF
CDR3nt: TGTGCCAGCAGCCAAGATCTAACCGGTGACTCCTACGAGCAGTACTTC

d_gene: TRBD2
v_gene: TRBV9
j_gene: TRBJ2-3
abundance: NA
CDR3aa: CASSVASGVDTQYF
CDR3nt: TGTGCCAGCAGCGTAGCCAGCGGGGTAGATACGCAGTATTTT

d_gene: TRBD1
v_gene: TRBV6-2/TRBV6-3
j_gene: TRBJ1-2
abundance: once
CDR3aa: CASSSLGQANYGYTF
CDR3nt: TGTGCCAGCAGTTCGTTGGGACAGGCTAACTATGGCTACACCTTC

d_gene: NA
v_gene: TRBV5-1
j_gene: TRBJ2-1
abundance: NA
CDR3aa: CASNFIIAGTEQFF
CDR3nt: TGCGCCAGCAACTTCATAATTGCCGGGACAGAGCAGTTCTTC

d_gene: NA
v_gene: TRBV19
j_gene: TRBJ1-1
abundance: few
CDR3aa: CATRLGGWNTEAFF
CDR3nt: TGTGCCACCCGACTAGGGGGTTGGAACACTGAAGCTTTCTTT

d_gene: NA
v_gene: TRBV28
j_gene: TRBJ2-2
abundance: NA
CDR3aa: CASGGPLVGGELFF
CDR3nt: TGTGCCAGCGGGGGACCGCTAGTGGGCGGGGAGCTGTTTTTT

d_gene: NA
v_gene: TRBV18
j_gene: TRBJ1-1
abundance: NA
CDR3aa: CASCGGRNTEAFF
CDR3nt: TGTGCCAGCTGTGGGGGCCGGAACACTGAAGCTTTCTTT

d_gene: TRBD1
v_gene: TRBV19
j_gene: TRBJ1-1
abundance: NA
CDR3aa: CASSTLDRGLNTEAFF
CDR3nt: TGTGCCAGTAGTACCCTAGACAGGGGTCTGAACACTGAAGCTTTCTTT

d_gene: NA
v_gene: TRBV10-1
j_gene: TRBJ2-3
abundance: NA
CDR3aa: CASSYYRTDTQYF
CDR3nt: TGCGCCAGCAGTTATTACCGCACAGATACGCAGTATTTT

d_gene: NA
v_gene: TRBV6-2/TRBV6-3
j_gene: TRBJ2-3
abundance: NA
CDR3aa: CASSYSVGAVGDTQYF
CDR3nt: TGTGCCAGCAGTTACTCAGTAGGGGCGGTGGGAGATACGCAGTATTTT

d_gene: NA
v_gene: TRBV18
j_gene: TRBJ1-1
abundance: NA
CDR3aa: CASSPGQKMNTEAFF
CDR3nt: TGTGCCAGCTCACCAGGACAGAAAATGAACACTGAAGCTTTCTTT

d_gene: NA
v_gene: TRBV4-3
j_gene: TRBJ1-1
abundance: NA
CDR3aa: CASSQVGLPNTEAFF
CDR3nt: TGCGCCAGCAGCCAAGTGGGCCTACCGAACACTGAAGCTTTCTTT

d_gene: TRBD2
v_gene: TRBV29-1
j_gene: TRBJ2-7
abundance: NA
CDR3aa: CSVDYGGLAGGGEQYF
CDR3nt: TGCAGCGTTGACTACGGGGGACTAGCGGGAGGGGGCGAGCAGTACTTC

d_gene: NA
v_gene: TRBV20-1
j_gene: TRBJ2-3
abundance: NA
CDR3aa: CSASLIGAADTQYF
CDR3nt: TGCAGTGCTAGTCTTATAGGAGCTGCAGATACGCAGTATTTT

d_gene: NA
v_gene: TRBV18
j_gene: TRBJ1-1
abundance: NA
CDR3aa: CASSPYVQDTEAFF
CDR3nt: TGTGCCAGCTCACCATATGTACAAGACACTGAAGCTTTCTTT

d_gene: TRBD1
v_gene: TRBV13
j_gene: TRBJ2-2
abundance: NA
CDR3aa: CASSLPTGAGTGELFF
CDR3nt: TGTGCCAGCAGCTTACCGACAGGGGCAGGCACCGGGGAGCTGTTTTTT

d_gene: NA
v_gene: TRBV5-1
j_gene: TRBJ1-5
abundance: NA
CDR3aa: CASSSDGGNQPQHF
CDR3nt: TGCGCCAGCAGCTCGGACGGGGGCAATCAGCCCCAGCATTTT

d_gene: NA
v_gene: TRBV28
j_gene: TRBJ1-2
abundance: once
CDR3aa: CASSTPVYGYTF
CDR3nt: TGTGCCAGCAGTACCCCGGTCTATGGCTACACCTTC

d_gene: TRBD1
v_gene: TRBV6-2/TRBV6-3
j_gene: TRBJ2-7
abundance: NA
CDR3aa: CASSYRASRGTGLDYEQYF
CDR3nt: TGTGCCAGCAGTTACAGGGCCTCGCGGGGGACAGGGTTGGACTACGAGCAGTACTTC

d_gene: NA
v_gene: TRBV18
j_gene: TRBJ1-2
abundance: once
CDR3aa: CASSLLGVVTGVTNYGYTF
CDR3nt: TGTGCCAGCTCACTCCTCGGCGTCGTTACAGGAGTAACTAACTATGGCTACACCTTC

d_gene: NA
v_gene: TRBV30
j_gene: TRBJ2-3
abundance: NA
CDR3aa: CAWKWGSWSDTQYF
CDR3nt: TGTGCCTGGAAGTGGGGGAGCTGGTCAGATACGCAGTATTTT

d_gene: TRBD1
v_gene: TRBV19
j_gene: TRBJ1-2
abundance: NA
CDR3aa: CASTQGAAGYTF
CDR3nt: TGTGCCAGTACCCAGGGGGCTGCTGGCTACACCTTC

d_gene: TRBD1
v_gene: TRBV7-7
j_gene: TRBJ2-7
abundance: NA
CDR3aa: CASSPGYRGTLEQYF
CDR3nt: TGTGCCAGCAGCCCCGGCTACAGGGGTACGCTGGAGCAGTACTTC

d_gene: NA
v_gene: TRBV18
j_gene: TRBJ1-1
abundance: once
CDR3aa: CASSPTLSNTEAFF
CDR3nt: TGTGCCAGCTCACCAACCCTGTCGAACACTGAAGCTTTCTTT

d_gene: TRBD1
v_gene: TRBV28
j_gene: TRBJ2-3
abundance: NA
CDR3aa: CASSAGQGFIGDTQYF
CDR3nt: TGTGCCAGCAGTGCCGGACAGGGGTTTATCGGAGATACGCAGTATTTT

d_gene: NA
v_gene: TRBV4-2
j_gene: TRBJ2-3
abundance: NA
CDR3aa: CASSQDYLGGSRQYF
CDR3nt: TGTGCCAGCAGCCAAGATTATTTAGGGGGGAGTAGGCAGTATTTT

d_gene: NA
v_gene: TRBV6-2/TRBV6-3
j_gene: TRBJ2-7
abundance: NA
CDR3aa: CASSYYSGNSYEQYF
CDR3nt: TGTGCCAGCAGTTACTATTCGGGGAACTCCTACGAGCAGTACTTC

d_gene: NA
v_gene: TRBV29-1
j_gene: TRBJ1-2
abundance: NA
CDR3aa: CSVEQVYGYTF
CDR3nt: TGCAGCGTTGAACAAGTGTATGGCTACACCTTC

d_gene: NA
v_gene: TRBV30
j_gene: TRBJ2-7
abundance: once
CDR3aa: CAWSGRDWTYEQYF
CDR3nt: TGTGCCTGGAGTGGAAGGGACTGGACCTACGAGCAGTACTTC